This T cell receptor beta chain derives from a study of OX40 agonist ivuxolimab in advanced cancers. Study information: The drug used for patients, ivuxolimab, was an agonistic anti-OX40 (CD134) antibody. Age averaged around 54 years (range roughly 23 to 79), and 82.7% were male.

Trimming stripped 5 bases from V and 3 bases from J, with 7 bases between. The CDR3 has 11 residues. From germline, CDR1 is DFQATT and CDR2 SNEGSKA (reference sequence). Profiling relied on immunoSEQ multiplex PCR, and the TCRdb table lists in-frame clones only, not all of them. Here the sample spans about 60,000 clones, around 80% being singletons. The chain has TRBV20-1 and TRBJ1-2; D is uncertain. The sequenced sample was CD4+ or CD8+ T cells sorted from blood, obtained in a trial of the OX40 agonist ivuxolimab. The TCR originated in an adult with an advanced solid tumor such as melanoma, head and neck, liver or kidney cancer. CDR3 coding DNA: TGCAGTGCTGACCGGGACTATGGCTACACCTTC. It encodes CSADRDYGYTF.